The 14 T cell receptor beta chains reported below all come from one sample, sequenced in a study of T cell clusters in autoimmune cytopenias. TRB amplification used approximately 250 ng of peripheral blood genomic DNA. TRB rearrangements were amplified by touch-down multiplex PCR with mixed TRB-A/B primers. No DNA is given; TCRdb re-called the multiplex PCR reads and lists each CDR3 protein once. The sample has approximately 3,100 distinct CDR3 sequences; the top ten hold around 5.2%. Material: peripheral blood. Receptor source: a human donor with an autoimmune cytopenia or autoimmune hepatitis (not recorded which).

The V gene is TRBV27, the J gene TRBJ2-5. CDR3 length: 12 residues. Germline assignment: CDR1 MNHEY and CDR2 SMNVEV (reference sequence). The CDR3 here is CGSSLDRETQYF.

By frequency, this clonotype is medium-sized (0.01 to 0.1%). J is TRBJ2-3 and V is TRBV7-6; TCRdb's D call, TRBD1, is unchecked because there is no DNA. Germline values: CDR1 SGHVS, CDR2 FNYEAQ. The CDR3 length is 18 residues. The CDR3 spells CASSVGRARGPYTDTQYF.

By frequency, this clonotype is medium-sized. The chain employs TRBV19 and TRBJ2-1; TCRdb's assignment of TRBD1 cannot be checked, as there is no DNA. CDR1 and CDR2 (germline): LNHDA, SQIVND (reference sequence). The CDR3 loop spans 15 amino acids. CDR3 loop: CASSPYTGTNNEQFF.

This clonotype ranks as medium-sized in terms of frequency. The chain carries TRBV27 and TRBJ2-5; TCRdb selects TRBD1, and the lack of DNA leaves this call unchecked. This CDR3 region has 14 residues. Germline CDR1 is MNHEY and CDR2 is SMNVEV (reference sequence). The CDR3 loop is CASTSRGQQETQYF.

This clonotype is called medium-sized based on its frequency. The V gene is TRBV6-6, the J gene TRBJ2-7; TCRdb indicates TRBD1, and absent DNA this call remains unverified. The CDR3 is made up of 17 amino acids. Germline lookup yields CDR1 MNHNY and CDR2 SVGAGI (reference sequence). The CDR3 sequence is CASSYSGVGARSYEQYF.

This clonotype is identified as medium-sized (0.01 to 0.1%) from frequency. This chain links TRBV29-1 with TRBJ1-1. Germline values: CDR1 SQVTM, CDR2 ANQGSEA. The CDR3 sequence is 13 residues long. The CDR3 loop is CSVREQPNTEAFF.

According to its frequency, this clonotype is medium-sized. The V and J genes are TRBV6-1 and TRBJ2-1; there is no DNA to check the TCRdb D call of TRBD1. The germline V gene has CDR1 MNHNS and CDR2 SASEGT. The CDR3 is made up of 14 amino acids. The CDR3: CASTQVGGPWEQFF.

The chain uses TRBV27 and TRBJ2-3; TCRdb lists TRBD1, though no DNA is available to test this call. Germline CDR1 reads MNHEY; CDR2 reads SMNVEV (reference sequence). The CDR3 totals 14 residues. The CDR3 protein is CASSLSGGSYTQYF.

This clonotype shows up as medium-sized by frequency. The chain is built from TRBV5-4 and TRBJ2-7. CDR1 SGHNT and CDR2 YYREEE come from the germline V gene (reference sequence). CDR3 length equals 13 residues. The CDR3 region is CASSLTLGYEQYF.

The chain carries TRBV19 and TRBJ2-3; no DNA is available, so the TRBD2 call from TCRdb remains unchecked. The CDR3 is 14 amino acids. Germline V gene sequence: CDR1 LNHDA, CDR2 SQIVND (reference sequence). The CDR3 loop is CASSSLAGTDTQYF.

This chain joins TRBV19 and TRBJ1-5. This CDR3 has 15 residues. The germline V gene encodes CDR1 LNHDA and CDR2 SQIVND (reference sequence). CDR3 sequence reads: CASSGRDKPNQPQHF.

This sequence joins TRBV10-3 and TRBJ2-3; TCRdb picks TRBD1, but there is no DNA to check that call. Germline assignment: CDR1 ENHRY and CDR2 SYGVKD. The CDR3 loop spans 16 amino acids. CDR3 sequence reads: CAISESWDRGLDTQYF.

This clonotype is labeled medium-sized based on frequency. This rearrangement joins TRBV11-1 to TRBJ2-3. The germline V gene encodes CDR1 SGHAT and CDR2 FQDESV (reference sequence). The CDR3 is 13 amino acids. This CDR3 is CASSVSGIDTQYF.

This clonotype is labeled medium-sized based on frequency. This chain connects TRBV24-1 to TRBJ2-1; the TRBD2 assignment by TCRdb is unverifiable without DNA. Germline V gene lookup returns CDR1 KGHDR and CDR2 SFDVKD. CDR3 length equals 17 residues. CDR3 residues: CATSEAAGGYSYNEQFF.